These T cell receptor beta chains were read from a single sample in a study of PD-1 blockade in classical Hodgkin lymphoma. Method: immunoSEQ multiplex PCR; TCRdb's copy keeps in-frame clones and lacks some. The table includes about 13,000 clones, roughly 83% detected once. The sample in question was CD4+ T cells from blood, obtained before the fourth cycle of nivolumab. The source is a human donor with classical Hodgkin lymphoma. The CDR3 runs from the conserved cysteine through the conserved F or W. A D gene is named only where the DNA matches it firmly. Size is omitted from some rows. Given values are once, few, many or a class for expanded clones.

D gene: TRBD2
clone size: .
V gene: TRBV18
J gene: TRBJ2-5
CDR3 DNA: TGTGCCAGCTCCCCTAGACTAGCGGGACAAGAGACCCAGTACTTC
CDR3 protein: CASSPRLAGQETQYF

D gene: TRBD2
clone size: .
V gene: TRBV7-8
J gene: TRBJ2-7
CDR3 DNA: TGTGCCAGCAGCAAGGGACTAGCGGGAGGTTACGAGCAGTACTTC
CDR3 protein: CASSKGLAGGYEQYF

D gene: TRBD1
clone size: .
V gene: TRBV9
J gene: TRBJ1-6
CDR3 DNA: TGTGCCAGCAGCGTAGGGACTTCGACAGGGCTCCCGTCACCCCTCCACTTT
CDR3 protein: CASSVGTSTGLPSPLHF

D gene: TRBD1
clone size: .
V gene: TRBV9
J gene: TRBJ1-5
CDR3 DNA: TGTGCCAGCAGCGCAACGACAGGGGGCAATCAGCCCCAGCATTTT
CDR3 protein: CASSATTGGNQPQHF

D gene: .
clone size: .
V gene: TRBV7-2
J gene: TRBJ1-2
CDR3 DNA: TGTGCCAGCAGCTTAGTAGTAGTTGGCAGGGGTGGGGGTTATGGCTACACCTTC
CDR3 protein: CASSLVVVGRGGGYGYTF

D gene: .
clone size: .
V gene: TRBV4-3
J gene: TRBJ1-1
CDR3 DNA: TGCGCCAGCAGCCAGGTGGGACCTCACACTGAAGCTTTCTTT
CDR3 protein: CASSQVGPHTEAFF

D gene: .
clone size: .
V gene: TRBV6-1
J gene: TRBJ1-6
CDR3 DNA: TGTGCCAGCAGTGACCCTTATGAGGCCCTCCACTTT
CDR3 protein: CASSDPYEALHF

D gene: .
clone size: .
V gene: TRBV19
J gene: TRBJ2-2
CDR3 DNA: TGTGCCAGTAGTAGATCGAACACCGGGGAGCTGTTTTTT
CDR3 protein: CASSRSNTGELFF

D gene: .
clone size: .
V gene: TRBV5-6
J gene: TRBJ1-1
CDR3 DNA: TGTGCCAGCACCCGTTCCATACGGGGAACTGAAGCTTTCTTT
CDR3 protein: CASTRSIRGTEAFF

D gene: TRBD2
clone size: .
V gene: TRBV11-2
J gene: TRBJ2-1
CDR3 DNA: TGTGCCAGCAGAAAACTAGCGGGACCGACTGAGCAGTTCTTC
CDR3 protein: CASRKLAGPTEQFF

D gene: TRBD1
clone size: once
V gene: TRBV4-3
J gene: TRBJ2-1
CDR3 DNA: TGCGCCAGCAGCCAAGATGGGACAGGGGTTCATAATGAGCAGTTCTTC
CDR3 protein: CASSQDGTGVHNEQFF

D gene: TRBD1
clone size: .
V gene: TRBV4-2
J gene: TRBJ2-1
CDR3 DNA: TGTGCCAGCAGCCAAGGCTTAAAACGGGGACAGGGGCAGTTCTTC
CDR3 protein: CASSQGLKRGQGQFF

D gene: .
clone size: .
V gene: TRBV28
J gene: TRBJ1-2
CDR3 DNA: TGTGCCAGCACTCCGGACCGTTCGTCTAGGGGCTACACCTTC
CDR3 protein: CASTPDRSSRGYTF

D gene: TRBD2
clone size: .
V gene: TRBV7-9
J gene: TRBJ2-4
CDR3 DNA: TGTGCCAGCAGCTTAGGACTAGCAAACATTCAGTACTTC
CDR3 protein: CASSLGLANIQYF

D gene: .
clone size: once
V gene: TRBV19
J gene: TRBJ2-7
CDR3 DNA: TGTGCCAGTAGTAGGGGGTTACCCCTCTACGAGCAGTACTTC
CDR3 protein: CASSRGLPLYEQYF

D gene: .
clone size: .
V gene: TRBV2
J gene: TRBJ1-5
CDR3 DNA: TGTGCCAGCAGTGTCGAGGGCAATCAGCCCCAGCATTTT
CDR3 protein: CASSVEGNQPQHF

D gene: TRBD2
clone size: .
V gene: TRBV5-4
J gene: TRBJ2-1
CDR3 DNA: TGTGCCAGCAGCTTAGGGAGGTCGGGAGGGTACAATGAGCAGTTCTTC
CDR3 protein: CASSLGRSGGYNEQFF

D gene: .
clone size: .
V gene: TRBV28
J gene: TRBJ1-2
CDR3 DNA: TGTGCCAGCAGTTTATTTAGGGGGTCCTATGGGGGCTACACCTTC
CDR3 protein: CASSLFRGSYGGYTF

D gene: .
clone size: .
V gene: TRBV9
J gene: TRBJ2-3
CDR3 DNA: TGTGCCAGCAGCCCCCTGAACGGGGGATTAGATACGCAGTATTTT
CDR3 protein: CASSPLNGGLDTQYF

D gene: .
clone size: .
V gene: TRBV2
J gene: TRBJ1-3
CDR3 DNA: TGTGCCAGCAGTTACACAGGGAGAGGAACTGGAAACACCATATATTTT
CDR3 protein: CASSYTGRGTGNTIYF

D gene: .
clone size: .
V gene: TRBV2
J gene: TRBJ2-7
CDR3 DNA: TGTGCCAGCAGGGGGGATTCCTACGAGCAGTACTTC
CDR3 protein: CASRGDSYEQYF

D gene: .
clone size: .
V gene: TRBV4-3
J gene: TRBJ1-2
CDR3 DNA: TGCGCCAGCAGCCAAGACGAGGGGAACGGCTACACCTTC
CDR3 protein: CASSQDEGNGYTF

D gene: .
clone size: .
V gene: TRBV2
J gene: TRBJ2-1
CDR3 DNA: TGTGCCAGTTTGGGGGGCTTTCTGATTGAGCAGTTCTTC
CDR3 protein: CASLGGFLIEQFF

D gene: .
clone size: once
V gene: TRBV10-3
J gene: TRBJ2-2
CDR3 DNA: TGTGCCATCAGTGTTTCTGGGCAGGGGAACACCGGGGAGCTGTTTTTT
CDR3 protein: CAISVSGQGNTGELFF

D gene: TRBD1
clone size: .
V gene: TRBV15
J gene: TRBJ2-6
CDR3 DNA: TGTGCCACCAGCAGGCCGGGACAGTCGAGCTCTGGGGCCAACGTCCTGACTTTC
CDR3 protein: CATSRPGQSSSGANVLTF

D gene: TRBD1
clone size: few
V gene: TRBV18
J gene: TRBJ1-5
CDR3 DNA: TGTGCCAGCTCACCGGGACAGGGGAGTCAGCCCCAGCATTTT
CDR3 protein: CASSPGQGSQPQHF

D gene: TRBD1
clone size: .
V gene: TRBV28
J gene: TRBJ1-5
CDR3 DNA: TGTGCCAGCAGCTGGGACAGGGGGGTTAATCAGCCCCAGCATTTT
CDR3 protein: CASSWDRGVNQPQHF

D gene: TRBD2
clone size: .
V gene: TRBV5-1
J gene: TRBJ2-7
CDR3 DNA: TGCGCCAGCAGTACCACTGGGACTAGTCTTTTTGAGCAGTACTTC
CDR3 protein: CASSTTGTSLFEQYF

D gene: TRBD2
clone size: .
V gene: TRBV30
J gene: TRBJ2-1
CDR3 DNA: TGTGCCTGGAGTCTACTAGCGGGAGATTACAATGAGCAGTTCTTC
CDR3 protein: CAWSLLAGDYNEQFF

D gene: .
clone size: few
V gene: TRBV5-1
J gene: TRBJ1-1
CDR3 DNA: TGCGCCAGCAGCCGTGGACAGCTTGCCACTGAAGCTTTCTTT
CDR3 protein: CASSRGQLATEAFF

D gene: TRBD1
clone size: .
V gene: TRBV11-3
J gene: TRBJ2-2
CDR3 DNA: TGTGCCAGCAGCCCCGGGACAGGGGACACCGGGGAGCTGTTTTTT
CDR3 protein: CASSPGTGDTGELFF

D gene: .
clone size: .
V gene: TRBV28
J gene: TRBJ1-1
CDR3 DNA: TGTGCCAGCAGTCTCGACCCCGACGGGGTGACTGAAGCTTTCTTT
CDR3 protein: CASSLDPDGVTEAFF

D gene: TRBD1
clone size: .
V gene: TRBV19
J gene: TRBJ1-5
CDR3 DNA: TGTGCCAGTAGTATTGGGGACAGTAGCAATCAGCCCCAGCATTTT
CDR3 protein: CASSIGDSSNQPQHF

D gene: TRBD2
clone size: .
V gene: TRBV19
J gene: TRBJ2-2
CDR3 DNA: TGTGCCAGTAGTTCCAGCGGGAGAGTGGGCGGGGAGCTGTTTTTT
CDR3 protein: CASSSSGRVGGELFF

D gene: .
clone size: .
V gene: TRBV5-1
J gene: TRBJ2-2
CDR3 DNA: TGCGCCAGCAGCATAGGCCGGCAGGCGGGGAGGAACACCGGGGAGCTGTTTTTT
CDR3 protein: CASSIGRQAGRNTGELFF

D gene: .
clone size: once
V gene: TRBV7-7
J gene: TRBJ2-6
CDR3 DNA: TGTGCCAGCAGCTTGGGGGCGTCTGGGGCCAACGTCCTGACTTTC
CDR3 protein: CASSLGASGANVLTF

D gene: .
clone size: .
V gene: TRBV9
J gene: TRBJ1-1
CDR3 DNA: TGTGCCAGCAGCGTAGATCAGACGATGAACACTGAAGCTTTCTTT
CDR3 protein: CASSVDQTMNTEAFF

D gene: .
clone size: once
V gene: TRBV6-1
J gene: TRBJ2-3
CDR3 DNA: TGTGCCAGCAGCCGGGATTATAGCACAGATACGCAGTATTTT
CDR3 protein: CASSRDYSTDTQYF

D gene: TRBD2
clone size: .
V gene: TRBV5-1
J gene: TRBJ2-5
CDR3 DNA: TGCGCCAGCAGCCCCGAAGGCGGGAGGGCAGAGACCCAGTACTTC
CDR3 protein: CASSPEGGRAETQYF

D gene: TRBD2
clone size: .
V gene: TRBV5-1
J gene: TRBJ2-2
CDR3 DNA: TGCGCCAGCAGCCGCGGACTAGCGGGAGTCACCGGGGAGCTGTTTTTT
CDR3 protein: CASSRGLAGVTGELFF

D gene: .
clone size: .
V gene: TRBV19
J gene: TRBJ2-1
CDR3 DNA: TGTGCCAGTAGCCCCCTATTGGCATACAATGAGCAGTTCTTC
CDR3 protein: CASSPLLAYNEQFF

D gene: TRBD2
clone size: .
V gene: TRBV7-9
J gene: TRBJ2-2
CDR3 DNA: TGTGCCAGCAGCTTACTAGCGGCGAACACCGGGGAGCTGTTTTTT
CDR3 protein: CASSLLAANTGELFF

D gene: TRBD1
clone size: .
V gene: TRBV27
J gene: TRBJ1-5
CDR3 DNA: TGTGCCAGCCGCGCACCGGGACAGGGATCTAGCAATCAGCCCCAGCATTTT
CDR3 protein: CASRAPGQGSSNQPQHF

D gene: .
clone size: once
V gene: TRBV5-4
J gene: TRBJ2-7
CDR3 DNA: TGTGCCAGCAGCACGGACAGAGGAACCTACGAGCAGTACTTC
CDR3 protein: CASSTDRGTYEQYF

D gene: .
clone size: .
V gene: TRBV7-2
J gene: TRBJ2-7
CDR3 DNA: TGTGCCAGCAGCTTTTCCTACGAGCAGTACTTC
CDR3 protein: CASSFSYEQYF

D gene: .
clone size: .
V gene: TRBV29-1
J gene: TRBJ1-1
CDR3 DNA: TGCAGCGTTGGCGGCAGGGTGGGGGAAGCTTTCTTT
CDR3 protein: CSVGGRVGEAFF